Below, one T cell receptor beta chain is given with its context. This sample is part of a study of T cell changes during pregnancy in multiple sclerosis. The assay was immunoSEQ multiplex PCR, and TCRdb's table has in-frame clones only and misses some. The top ten hold 5% to 7% of the sample, which has some 50,000 clones, approximately 95% seen once. The receptor's source is a female donor with multiple sclerosis, enrolled in a pregnancy study. Material: CD8+ T cells from peripheral blood mononuclear cells, obtained in the first trimester of pregnancy.

CDR3: CASSSGQGANEQYF. The CDR3 DNA sequence: TGTGCCAGCAGCTCGGGACAGGGGGCGAACGAGCAGTACTTC. This chain connects TRBV7-9 to TRBJ2-7; 12 bases are shared with TRBD1. CDR3 length: 14 residues. Looked up from germline, CDR1 is SEHNR and CDR2 is FQNEAQ (reference sequence). V lost 4 bases, J lost 5 bases, and 3 bases stayed unmatched.